One sample yielded the 30 T cell receptor beta chains listed below, sequenced in a study of blood T cell repertoires in COVID-19 (dated by TCRdb to the early 2020s). Libraries were made using the immunoSEQ multiplex PCR assay. TCRdb holds this immuneACCESS table with in-frame rearrangements only. Some clones are missing; in checked studies, unresolved V genes explain under half, and the rest has no known cause. The sample table lists 60,000 to 85,000 clones, about four fifths of them with a count of one. The ten largest clones capture 18% of the sample. The sample consisted of peripheral blood. The source is a man between 65 and 79 years old who had recovered from COVID-19.

Note on this clone: The sample has other DNA sequences that encode this CDR3 too. This chain uses TRBV19 with TRBJ1-5; no firm D call. CDR3 length equals 14 residues. Germline CDR1 and CDR2: LNHDA and SQIVND (reference sequence). The V gene lost 2 bases and the J gene lost 3 bases, with 8 bases spanning the gap. The CDR3 loop reads CASSIRGSNQPQHF. For the CDR3, the DNA is TGTGCCAGTAGTATAAGAGGGTCCAATCAGCCCCAGCATTTT.

This clone was seen only a few times. The chain joins TRBV19 to TRBJ1-6, with 7 bases aligning to TRBD1. This CDR3 is 14 amino acids long. Per germline, CDR1 LNHDA and CDR2 SQIVND (reference sequence). The V gene end was trimmed by 9 bases and the J gene end by 7 bases; junction bases not matched to a gene: 9. CDR3 sequence (DNA): TGTGCCAGCGCACGAACAGGGGAAAATTCACCCCTCCACTTT. It encodes CASARTGENSPLHF.

CDR3 sequence: CASSPMGRGPGELFF. DNA for the CDR3: TGTGCCAGCAGCCCAATGGGGAGGGGCCCCGGGGAGCTGTTTTTT. The genes are TRBV28 and TRBJ2-2, with 7 bases identical to TRBD2. Germline V gives CDR1 MDHEN, CDR2 SYDVKM. The CDR3 is made up of 15 amino acids. Unmatched junction bases numbered 10, after V lost 6 bases and J lost 6 bases.

The V call is TRBV6-1, the J call TRBJ2-7; perhaps TRBD2 as D (6 bases). Trimming took 0 bases from V and 4 from J, leaving 22 bases between them. Germline lookup yields CDR1 MNHNS and CDR2 SASEGT. This CDR3 contains 18 residues. The CDR3, as DNA: TGTGCCAGCAGTGAAGCGCGGGGAGGAGGGGAGGTTCTATACGAGCAGTACTTC. Translated: CASSEARGGGEVLYEQYF.

This sequence joins TRBV2 and TRBJ1-6; D may be TRBD1 (6 bases). Germline CDR1 and CDR2: SNHLY and FYNNEI. V was pared by 5 bases and J by 4 bases, with 15 bases between. The CDR3 covers 16 residues. CDR3 region: CASSMTGDPYNSPLHF. The CDR3 nucleotides read TGTGCCAGCAGTATGACAGGAGACCCTTATAATTCACCCCTCCACTTT. The full variable domain, its missing parts supplied by reference TRBV2 and TRBJ1-6, is EPEVTQTPSHQVTQMGQEVILRCVPISNHLYFYWYRQILGQKVEFLVSFYNNEISEKSEIFDDQFSVERPDGSNFTLKIRSTKLEDSAMYFCASSMTGDPYNSPLHFGNGTRLTVT.

With respect to this clone: Other DNA sequences within the sample encode an identical CDR3. The genes are TRBV7-2 and TRBJ2-1; the D gene is possibly TRBD2 (5 bases). The germline V gene encodes CDR1 SGHTA and CDR2 FQGNSA. V lost 0 bases and J 4 bases, leaving 7 bases between the germline ends. The CDR3 has 14 residues. CDR3 in amino acids: CASSLAGEYNEQFF. CDR3 nucleotides: TGTGCCAGCAGCTTAGCGGGAGAATACAATGAGCAGTTCTTC.

This chain joins TRBV9 and TRBJ2-3, with 7 bases lining up with TRBD2. From germline, CDR1 is SGDLS and CDR2 YYNGEE. Trimming at V came to 3 bases and at J to 0 bases, leaving 4 bases not matched to a gene. This CDR3 region has 15 residues. DNA for the CDR3: TGTGCCAGCAGCGGCCGACTAGCTAGCACAGATACGCAGTATTTT. Translating it yields CASSGRLASTDTQYF. The full variable domain, completed using reference TRBV9 and TRBJ2-3, is DSGVTQTPKHLITATGQRVTLRCSPRSGDLSVYWYQQSLDQGLQFLIQYYNGEERAKGNILERFSAQQFPDLHSELNLSSLELGDSALYFCASSGRLASTDTQYFGPGTRLTVL.

The chain is built from TRBV7-2 and TRBJ1-3; TRBD1 agrees at 9 bases. Germline CDR1 reads SGHTA; CDR2 reads FQGNSA. J was trimmed by 3 bases and V by 6 bases; bases with no gene match: 6. CDR3 length: 15 residues. This chain's CDR3 is CASSLQGAGGNTIYF. The CDR3 DNA reads as TGTGCCAGCAGTCTACAGGGGGCGGGTGGAAACACCATATATTTT.

The chain links TRBV19 to TRBJ1-5; TRBD1 aligns across 8 bases. Germline values: CDR1 LNHDA, CDR2 SQIVND (reference sequence). This CDR3 spans 15 amino acids. V shed 7 bases and J 3 bases; nucleotides not matched to a gene: 8. CDR3 sequence (DNA): TGTGCCAGTATCCCTCGACAGGGGATCAATCAGCCCCAGCATTTT. It yields the protein CASIPRQGINQPQHF. The full variable domain, with the rest looked up from reference TRBV19 and TRBJ1-5, is DGGITQSPKYLFRKEGQNVTLSCEQNLNHDAMYWYRQDPGQGLRLIYYSQIVNDFQKGDIAEGYSVSREKKESFPLTVTSAQKNPTAFYLCASIPRQGINQPQHFGDGTRLSIL.

To note about this clone: This CDR3 is also generated by other DNA sequences in the sample. This chain uses TRBV7-2 with TRBJ1-5, with TRBD1 matching over 9 bases. This CDR3 has 15 amino acids. Unmatched junction bases numbered 5, after V lost 1 base and J lost 7 bases. Germline assignment: CDR1 SGHTA and CDR2 FQGNSA. CDR3 in DNA: TGTGCCAGCAGCTTAGTAGGACAGGGGAACCAGCCCCAGCATTTT. It translates to CASSLVGQGNQPQHF.

The chain has TRBV28 and TRBJ1-2; D is undetermined. Germline CDR1 reads MDHEN; CDR2 reads SYDVKM. The CDR3 spans 13 residues. V was pared by 5 bases and J by 4 bases, with 11 bases between. Here the CDR3 reads CASSPTASYGYTF. DNA of the CDR3: TGTGCCAGCAGTCCAACAGCCAGCTATGGCTACACCTTC.

DNA for the CDR3: TGCGCCAGCAGACATACGGGACTAGCGGGAGCTAACTCAGCCGGGGAGCTGTTTTTT. Residues: CASRHTGLAGANSAGELFF. J is TRBJ2-2 and V is TRBV5-1, with TRBD2 identical over 14 bases. This CDR3 contains 19 residues. Germline V gene data show CDR1 as SGHRS and CDR2 as YFSETQ. The trim removed 5 bases at V and 6 bases at J, leaving 15 bases unmatched.

This chain uses TRBV9 with TRBJ2-7; TRBD1 is a possible D gene (5 bases). Trimming removed 3 bases at V and 0 bases at J, with 10 bases between. Germline CDR1 is SGDLS and CDR2 is YYNGEE. This CDR3 contains 14 residues. As DNA, the CDR3 is TGTGCCAGCAGCGAACGACAGCACTCCTACGAGCAGTACTTC. Protein sequence: CASSERQHSYEQYF.

The V gene is TRBV4-1, the J gene TRBJ2-7; TRBD2 matches at 12 bases. Germline-derived CDR1 and CDR2 are MGHRA and YSYEKL. Trimming at V came to 8 bases and at J to 4 bases, leaving 6 bases not matched to a gene. The CDR3 has 14 residues. In DNA, the CDR3 is TGCGCCAGCGGCGCCCTAGCGGGAGGGTACGAGCAGTACTTC. Protein sequence: CASGALAGGYEQYF.

The gene calls are TRBV28 and TRBJ2-6, with 7 bases identical to TRBD2. Germline V lookup: CDR1 MDHEN, CDR2 SYDVKM. The CDR3 is 15 amino acids. V trimming: 3 bases; J trimming: 2 bases; junction bases outside the gene matches: 1. CDR3 protein: CASSLGGAGANVLTF. In DNA form, the CDR3 reads TGTGCCAGCAGTTTGGGGGGGGCTGGGGCCAACGTCCTGACTTTC. The full variable domain, rest sourced from reference TRBV28 and TRBJ2-6, is DVKVTQSSRYLVKRTGEKVFLECVQDMDHENMFWYRQDPGLGLRLIYFSYDVKMKEKGDIPEGYSVSREKKERFSLILESASTNQTSMYLCASSLGGAGANVLTFGAGSRLTVL.

The chain has TRBV7-2 and TRBJ2-2; D ambiguous. V was clipped by 0 bases and J by 7 bases, with 6 bases between them. Per the germline V gene, CDR1 is SGHTA and CDR2 is FQGNSA. CDR3 length: 13 amino acids. The CDR3 coding sequence is TGTGCCAGCAGCTTAGCGGCTGTCGGGGAGCTGTTTTTT. It codes for CASSLAAVGELFF.

The rearrangement uses TRBV5-6 and TRBJ1-1, with D possibly being TRBD1 (5 bases). This CDR3 contains 13 residues. V lost 3 bases, J lost 6 bases, and 12 bases lay in between. Per germline, CDR1 SGHDT and CDR2 YYEEEE. The CDR3 loop reads CASSSLDSAEAFF. For the CDR3, the DNA is TGTGCCAGCAGCTCACTCGACAGCGCTGAAGCTTTCTTT.

The chain links TRBV19 to TRBJ1-5; tentatively, D is TRBD1 (6 bases). This CDR3 comprises 14 residues. V was cut by 4 bases and J by 6 bases, with 13 bases left in between. Germline V gene data show CDR1 as LNHDA and CDR2 as SQIVND (reference sequence). In nucleotides, the CDR3 is TGTGCCAGTAGTAACAGGGATTTATTTCAGCCCCAGCATTTT. It yields the protein CASSNRDLFQPQHF.

The chain links TRBV10-3 to TRBJ1-1, with unresolved D. Germline values: CDR1 ENHRY, CDR2 SYGVKD. This CDR3 comprises 15 residues. V was shortened by 7 bases and J by 4 bases, with 19 bases between the two germline ends. The CDR3 DNA reads TGTGCCATCACCACGAGGCCCTTCGGAGGCACTGAAGCTTTCTTT. It translates to CAITTRPFGGTEAFF.

The chain uses TRBV6-2 or TRBV6-3 and TRBJ1-5; TRBD1 might be the D (5 bases). V was cut by 0 bases and J by 1 base, with 16 bases left in between. CDR1 MNHEY and CDR2 SVGEGT come from the germline V gene. The CDR3 is made up of 18 amino acids. CDR3 protein: CASSYSFWDRGSNQPQHF. CDR3 coding DNA: TGTGCCAGCAGTTACTCGTTCTGGGATCGGGGGAGCAATCAGCCCCAGCATTTT.

For the CDR3, the DNA is TGCGCCAGCAGCCCTGGGAGAGGGGGCGTTGAACCCCAGTACTTC. Protein product: CASSPGRGGVEPQYF. The chain combines TRBV5-1 with TRBJ2-5, with 7 positions matching TRBD1. Germline CDR1 is SGHRS and CDR2 is YFSETQ. The length of the CDR3 is 15 residues. J gave up 9 bases and V 4 bases, and 15 bases lay outside the gene matches.

This chain uses TRBV5-1 with TRBJ2-1, with 11 bases lining up with TRBD2. This CDR3 spans 15 amino acids. Germline CDR1 is SGHRS and CDR2 is YFSETQ. The V gene end was trimmed by 5 bases and the J gene end by 4 bases; junction bases not matched to a gene: 5. CDR3 loop: CASSTGTSGYNEQFF. CDR3 sequence (DNA): TGCGCCAGCAGTACCGGGACTAGCGGATACAATGAGCAGTTCTTC.

This clone has a single count. V and J are TRBV19 and TRBJ2-1; 12 bases agree with TRBD2. The CDR3 extends over 16 amino acids. Germline loops: CDR1 LNHDA, CDR2 SQIVND (reference sequence). Trimming took 10 bases from V and 9 from J; bases not matched to a gene: 16. CDR3 amino acids: CATRHDLAGGLGEQFF. CDR3 DNA: TGTGCCACGAGACACGACCTAGCGGGAGGGTTAGGTGAGCAGTTCTTC.

The rearrangement uses TRBV7-9 and TRBJ1-1, with D perhaps matching TRBD1 (5 bases). Between the trimmed V and J ends, which lost 0 bases and 0 bases, there was a span of 20 bases. CDR1 and CDR2 from the germline V gene are SEHNR and FQNEAQ (reference sequence). This CDR3 is built from 19 residues. CDR3 nucleotide sequence: TGTGCCAGCAGCTTAGCTTATATAGCTAGACAGAACATGAACACTGAAGCTTTCTTT. This sequence encodes CASSLAYIARQNMNTEAFF.

The chain uses TRBV11-2 and TRBJ2-7; the match to TRBD1 covers 10 bases. This CDR3 is built from 15 residues. The V segment lost 5 bases and the J segment 7 bases; nucleotides outside the gene matches: 11. CDR1 is SGHAT and CDR2 is FQNNGV in the germline V gene. Here the CDR3 DNA reads TGTGCCAGCAGCGCCGCCGGGACAGGGGTTATGGAGCAGTACTTC. Translated: CASSAAGTGVMEQYF.

This chain joins TRBV11-2 and TRBJ2-1; 7 bases agree with TRBD2. The length of the CDR3 is 15 residues. Germline lookup yields CDR1 SGHAT and CDR2 FQNNGV. Unmatched junction bases numbered 11, after V lost 8 bases and J lost 4 bases. The chain's CDR3 is CASLIGGSGYNEQFF. The CDR3 DNA reads TGTGCCAGCCTAATCGGCGGGAGTGGGTACAATGAGCAGTTCTTC.

Only one count was recorded for this clone. This chain uses TRBV4-3 with TRBJ1-4, with D unresolved. The germline V and J ends were trimmed by 3 bases and 10 bases, with 12 bases remaining between them. The length of the CDR3 is 13 residues. CDR1 and CDR2 (germline): LGHNA, YSLEER. The CDR3 spells CASSQENLGKLFF. Written as DNA, the CDR3 is TGCGCCAGCAGCCAGGAGAACCTCGGAAAACTGTTTTTT.

J is TRBJ2-7 and V is TRBV7-9, with D perhaps matching TRBD2 (5 bases). The CDR3 totals 14 residues. The germline gives CDR1 SEHNR, CDR2 FQNEAQ (reference sequence). V lost 8 bases and J lost 6, with 20 bases in between. The chain's CDR3 is CASGRAEAVSEQYF. CDR3 nucleotide sequence: TGTGCCAGCGGGCGGGCAGAGGCCGTCAGCGAGCAGTACTTC.

V and J are TRBV9 and TRBJ2-7; D perhaps matches TRBD2 (6 bases). This CDR3 is 15 amino acids long. The germline V gene encodes CDR1 SGDLS and CDR2 YYNGEE. Trimming pared 0 bases from V and 5 bases from J, leaving 15 bases between. This chain's CDR3 is CASSVEEGSWNEQYF. The CDR3 DNA sequence: TGTGCCAGCAGCGTAGAGGAGGGGTCGTGGAACGAGCAGTACTTC.

The chain uses TRBV7-9 and TRBJ2-7; TRBD2 matches 10 bases. The ends lost 7 bases at V and 6 bases at J; junction bases unmatched: 9. The length of the CDR3 is 14 residues. CDR1 and CDR2 (germline): SEHNR, FQNEAQ (reference sequence). The CDR3 bases are TGTGCCAGCACCGTGCTAGCGGGAGAGGTCGAGCAGTACTTC. Amino acid sequence: CASTVLAGEVEQYF. Supplemented by reference TRBV7-9 and TRBJ2-7, the full variable domain reads DTGVSQNPRHKITKRGQNVTFRCDPISEHNRLYWYRQTLGQGPEFLTYFQNEAQLEKSRLLSDRFSAERPKGSFSTLEIQRTEQGDSAMYLCASTVLAGEVEQYFGPGTRLTVT.